The T cell receptor beta chain described here comes from a study of technical replicates of blood from a few donors. Germline CDR1 reads LGHNA; CDR2 reads YNFKEQ. V lost 0 bases, J lost 7 bases, and 10 bases stayed unmatched. The length of the CDR3 is 17 residues. TCRdb keeps only in-frame clones here, not all; method: immunoSEQ multiplex PCR. The data show 74,000 or so clones, with about 97% seen just once and around 0.2% held by the top ten. The J gene is TRBJ2-2, the V gene TRBV4-2; 8 bases align to TRBD1. Sequenced sample: T cells isolated from PBMCs. The TCR comes from a human donor in good health. In DNA form, the CDR3 reads TGTGCCAGCAGCCAAGATTGGCAGGGGGCGGTCGGCGGGGAGCTGTTTTTT. Amino acid sequence: CASSQDWQGAVGGELFF.